This T cell receptor (beta chain) was retrieved from a study of cytomegalovirus exposure and HLA in healthy donors. Whole-study findings and limits: Altogether, more than 150 TCR beta chains were recorded as cytomegalovirus-associated. In a later analysis, first-cohort TCR clusters were found to tend to co-occur in the roughly 120 validation repertoires.

Germline CDR1 and CDR2: MNHEY and SMNVEV (reference sequence). This CDR3 is 14 amino acids long. The junction had 9 bases not matched to a gene; V was cut back by 7 bases and J by 5 bases. Data came from immunoSEQ multiplex PCR; TCRdb stores just in-frame clones and leaves some out. Among 200,000 to 250,000 clones, 88% were seen once, and the ten largest hold over 2.5%. Turning to this clone: Its antigen remains unknown.

The source of this sequence is a woman between 18 and 29 years old in good health and CMV-seronegative. The rearrangement joins TRBV27 to TRBJ2-3, with 7 bases lining up with TRBD1. The specimen was PBMCs. CDR3 amino acids: CASNLQGLGDTQYF. CDR3 sequence (DNA): TGTGCCAGCAACCTACAGGGGTTGGGAGATACGCAGTATTTT.